The following is a TCR beta chain sequence with its context. The CDR3 loop spans 14 amino acids. The ends were cut back, 5 bases at V and 4 bases at J, with 9 bases in the middle. Germline CDR1 and CDR2: SGHTA and FQGNSA. The data were taken from a study of blood T cells in healthy people across ages. Study at large: Template switching caught about one barcoded beta molecule for each two T cells.

Ranging in age from roughly 6 to 100, the donors were healthy Caucasian individuals from Russia. The second PCR ran roughly 7 to 12 cycles with a sample-barcoded 5' primer and J-beta primers. A tag from a template-switch adaptor with 12 random nucleotides marked each cDNA molecule. TCRdb called the 5' RACE reads again in MiXCR, with one record for every CDR3 protein. There are hundreds of thousands of distinct CDR3 sequences in the sample; roughly 56% occur only once, and roughly 24% lies in the top ten. The source material was blood. This TCR was recovered from a man aged 35 to 55 in good health. The chain is built from TRBV7-2 and TRBJ1-6, with D possibly being TRBD1 (5 bases). The CDR3 loop reads CASSPRGYNSPLHF. The DNA of the CDR3 is TGTGCCAGCAGCCCTCGGGGGTATAATTCACCCCTCCACTTT.